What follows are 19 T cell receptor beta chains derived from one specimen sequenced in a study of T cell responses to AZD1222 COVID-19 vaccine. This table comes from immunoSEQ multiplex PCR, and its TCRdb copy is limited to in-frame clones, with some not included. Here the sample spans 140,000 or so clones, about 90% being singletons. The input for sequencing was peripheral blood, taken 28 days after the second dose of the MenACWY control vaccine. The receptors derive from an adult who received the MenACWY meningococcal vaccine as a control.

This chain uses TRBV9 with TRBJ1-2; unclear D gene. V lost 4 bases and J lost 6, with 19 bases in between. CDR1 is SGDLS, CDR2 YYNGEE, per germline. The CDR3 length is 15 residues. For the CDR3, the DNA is TGTGCCAGCAGCCCCAGTCCGGTCCTTAGCGATGGCTACACCTTC. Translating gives CASSPSPVLSDGYTF.

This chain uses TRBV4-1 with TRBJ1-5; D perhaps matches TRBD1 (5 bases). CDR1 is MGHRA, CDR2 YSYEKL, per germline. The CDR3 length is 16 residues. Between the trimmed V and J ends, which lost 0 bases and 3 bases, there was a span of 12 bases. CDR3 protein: CASSQEIQGVNQPQHF. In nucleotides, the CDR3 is TGCGCCAGCAGCCAAGAAATCCAGGGAGTCAATCAGCCCCAGCATTTT.

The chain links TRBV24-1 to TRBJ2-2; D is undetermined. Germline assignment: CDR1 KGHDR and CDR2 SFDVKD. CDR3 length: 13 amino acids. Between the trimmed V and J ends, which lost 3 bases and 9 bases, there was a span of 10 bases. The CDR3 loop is CATSDPWTWELFF. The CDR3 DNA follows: TGTGCCACCAGTGATCCCTGGACGTGGGAGCTGTTTTTT.

The CDR3 loop reads CASSSSSGGTYNEQFF. CDR3 in DNA: TGTGCCAGCAGTTCCTCTAGCGGGGGGACTTACAATGAGCAGTTCTTC. The chain joins TRBV6-5 to TRBJ2-1; 11 bases agree with TRBD2. The V and J ends lost 4 bases and 4 bases, in that order; junction bases with no gene match: 6. The V gene's germline CDR1 is MNHEY and CDR2 SVGAGI. The CDR3 consists of 16 residues.

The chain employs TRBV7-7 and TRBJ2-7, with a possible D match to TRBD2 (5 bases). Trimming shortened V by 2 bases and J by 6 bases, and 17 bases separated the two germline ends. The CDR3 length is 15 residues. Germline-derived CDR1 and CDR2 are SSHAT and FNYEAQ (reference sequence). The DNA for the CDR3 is TGTGCCAGCAGCTTATCTGCCAGCGGCCTGGGCGAGCAGTACTTC. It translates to CASSLSASGLGEQYF.

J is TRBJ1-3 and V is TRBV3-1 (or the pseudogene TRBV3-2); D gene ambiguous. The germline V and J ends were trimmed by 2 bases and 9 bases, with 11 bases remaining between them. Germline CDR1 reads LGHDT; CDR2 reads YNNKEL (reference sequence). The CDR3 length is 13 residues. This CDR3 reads CASSQRASPTIYF. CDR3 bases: TGTGCCAGCAGCCAAAGGGCAAGCCCCACCATATATTTT.

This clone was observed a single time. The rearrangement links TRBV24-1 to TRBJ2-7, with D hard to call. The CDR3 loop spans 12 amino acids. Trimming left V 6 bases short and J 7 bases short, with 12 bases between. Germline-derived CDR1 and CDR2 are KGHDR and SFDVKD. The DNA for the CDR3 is TGTGCCACCAGTTTGGGTAAACTAGAGCAGTACTTC. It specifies CATSLGKLEQYF.

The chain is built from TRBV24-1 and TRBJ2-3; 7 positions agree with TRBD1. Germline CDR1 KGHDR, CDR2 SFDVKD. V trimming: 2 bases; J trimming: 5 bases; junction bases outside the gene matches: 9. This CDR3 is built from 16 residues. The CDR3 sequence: CATSDSRTGSGDTQYF. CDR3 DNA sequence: TGTGCCACCAGTGATTCCCGGACAGGATCTGGAGATACGCAGTATTTT.

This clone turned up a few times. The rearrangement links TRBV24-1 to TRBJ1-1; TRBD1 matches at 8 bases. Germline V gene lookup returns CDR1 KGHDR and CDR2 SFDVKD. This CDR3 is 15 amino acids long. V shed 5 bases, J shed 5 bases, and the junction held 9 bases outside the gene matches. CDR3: CATSATTGGETEAFF. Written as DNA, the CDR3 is TGTGCCACCAGTGCTACAACAGGGGGAGAAACTGAAGCTTTCTTT.

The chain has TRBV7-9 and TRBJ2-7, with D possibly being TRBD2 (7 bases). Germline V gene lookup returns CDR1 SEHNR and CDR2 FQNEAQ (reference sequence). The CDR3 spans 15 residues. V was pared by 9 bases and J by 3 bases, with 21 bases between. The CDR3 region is CASSLGGGPLYEQYF. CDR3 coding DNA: TGTGCCAGTTCTCTAGGGGGAGGGCCGCTCTACGAGCAGTACTTC.

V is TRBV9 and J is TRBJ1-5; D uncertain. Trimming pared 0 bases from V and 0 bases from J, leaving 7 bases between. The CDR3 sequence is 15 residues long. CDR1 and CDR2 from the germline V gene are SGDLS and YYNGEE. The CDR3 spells CASSVGDHSNQPQHF. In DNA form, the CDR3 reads TGTGCCAGCAGCGTAGGGGATCATAGCAATCAGCCCCAGCATTTT. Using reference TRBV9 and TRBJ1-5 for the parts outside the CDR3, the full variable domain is DSGVTQTPKHLITATGQRVTLRCSPRSGDLSVYWYQQSLDQGLQFLIQYYNGEERAKGNILERFSAQQFPDLHSELNLSSLELGDSALYFCASSVGDHSNQPQHFGDGTRLSIL.

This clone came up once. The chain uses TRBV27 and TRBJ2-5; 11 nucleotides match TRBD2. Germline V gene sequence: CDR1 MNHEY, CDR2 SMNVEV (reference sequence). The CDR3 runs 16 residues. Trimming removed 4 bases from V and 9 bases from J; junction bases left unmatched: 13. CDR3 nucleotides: TGTGCCAGCAGTTCCACCATAGCGGGAGGGCCTACGCCCCAGTACTTC. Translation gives CASSSTIAGGPTPQYF.

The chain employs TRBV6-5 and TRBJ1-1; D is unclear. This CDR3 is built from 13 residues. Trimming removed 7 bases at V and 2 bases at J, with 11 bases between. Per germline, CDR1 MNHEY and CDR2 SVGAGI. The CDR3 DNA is TGTGCCAGCACGGACGGTTATAACACTGAAGCTTTCTTT. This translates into CASTDGYNTEAFF.

The CDR3 is CASRGPGNTEAFF. The CDR3 region has the DNA TGTGCCAGCAGGGGCCCGGGAAACACTGAAGCTTTCTTT. The chain couples TRBV25-1 to TRBJ1-1; D is unclear. CDR3 length equals 13 residues. V was trimmed by 6 bases and J by 2 bases, leaving 10 bases between them. Germline V CDR1 and CDR2: MGHDK, SYGVNS.

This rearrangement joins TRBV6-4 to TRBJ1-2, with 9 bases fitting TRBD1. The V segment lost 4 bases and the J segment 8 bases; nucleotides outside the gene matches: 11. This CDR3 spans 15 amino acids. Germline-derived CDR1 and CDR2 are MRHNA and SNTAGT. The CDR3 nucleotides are TGTGCCAGCAGTGTAACAGGGGGCGCCTCCGACGGCTACACCTTC. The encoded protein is CASSVTGGASDGYTF.

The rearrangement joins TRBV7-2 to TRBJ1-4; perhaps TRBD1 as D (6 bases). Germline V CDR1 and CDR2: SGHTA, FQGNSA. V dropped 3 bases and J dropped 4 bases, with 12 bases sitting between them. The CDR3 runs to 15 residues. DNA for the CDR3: TGTGCCAGCAGCTTGGGAGGACAGATTAATGAAAAACTGTTTTTT. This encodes CASSLGGQINEKLFF. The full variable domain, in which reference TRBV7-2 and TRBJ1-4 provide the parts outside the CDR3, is GAGVSQSPSNKVTEKGKDVELRCDPISGHTALYWYRQSLGQGLEFLIYFQGNSAPDKSGLPSDRFSAERTGGSVSTLTIQRTQQEDSAVYLCASSLGGQINEKLFFGSGTQLSVL.

In DNA form, the CDR3 reads TGTGCCTGGAGTGATGGGGTGGGAAACACCATATATTTT. It translates to CAWSDGVGNTIYF. The chain recombines TRBV30 with TRBJ1-3, with D hard to call. The V end was cut by 1 base, the J end by 4 bases, with 8 bases between. Germline V gene sequence: CDR1 GTSNPN, CDR2 SVGIG (reference sequence). The length of the CDR3 is 13 residues.

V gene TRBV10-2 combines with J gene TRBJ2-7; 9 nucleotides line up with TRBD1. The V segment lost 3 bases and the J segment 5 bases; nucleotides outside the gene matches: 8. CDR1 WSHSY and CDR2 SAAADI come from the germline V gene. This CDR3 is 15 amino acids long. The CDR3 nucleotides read TGCGCCAGCAGTGACTCTACAGGGGGCCTCCACGAGCAGTACTTC. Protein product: CASSDSTGGLHEQYF.

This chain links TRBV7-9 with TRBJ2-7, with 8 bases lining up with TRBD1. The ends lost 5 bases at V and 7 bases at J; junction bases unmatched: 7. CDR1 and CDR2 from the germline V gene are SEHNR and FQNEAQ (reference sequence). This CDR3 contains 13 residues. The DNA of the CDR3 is TGTGCCAGCAGCCCCGGGACAGGCCAGGAGCAGTACTTC. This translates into CASSPGTGQEQYF.